Each of the 9 T cell receptor beta chains below was sequenced from the same sample in a study of blood T cell repertoires in COVID-19. Profiling relied on immunoSEQ multiplex PCR, and the TCRdb table lists in-frame clones only, not all of them. The sample consists of 200,000 to 250,000 clones, 83% of them appearing once. Input material: peripheral blood. The receptors here all came from a woman aged 25 to 39 with COVID-19, enrolled during active disease.

CDR3 amino acids: CASSLAGGIAYTQYF. The CDR3 DNA reads TGTGCCAGCAGCTTGGCGGGAGGGATAGCATATACGCAGTATTTT. V usage is TRBV5-4 and J usage is TRBJ2-3, with 8 bases aligning to TRBD2. Germline trimming cut 0 bases from V and 7 bases from J; bases unmatched to any gene: 7. The CDR3 spans 15 residues. Germline assignment: CDR1 SGHNT and CDR2 YYREEE (reference sequence).

The V call is TRBV4-2, the J call TRBJ2-3; 13 nucleotides agree with TRBD2. The junction had 13 bases not matched to a gene; V was cut back by 4 bases and J by 3 bases. Germline CDR1 LGHNA, CDR2 YNFKEQ. This CDR3 has 19 amino acids. In DNA, the CDR3 is TGTGCCAGCAGCCGTTGGGAGCCGGGACTAGCGGGAAAGACAGATACGCAGTATTTT. Translated: CASSRWEPGLAGKTDTQYF.

The V call is TRBV30, the J call TRBJ2-3; D is possibly TRBD1 (6 bases). The CDR3 runs to 18 residues. The germline gives CDR1 GTSNPN, CDR2 SVGIG (reference sequence). V lost 0 bases, J lost 1 base, and 20 bases lay in between. Here the CDR3 reads CAWSVNREWDYGTDTQYF. DNA of the CDR3: TGTGCCTGGAGTGTGAACAGGGAGTGGGATTATGGCACAGATACGCAGTATTTT.

The sample holds one count of this clone. This chain uses TRBV7-2 with TRBJ2-2; D not certain. The length of the CDR3 is 15 residues. The V end lost 0 bases, the J end lost 4 bases, and 9 bases lay between the germline ends. Germline V gene data show CDR1 as SGHTA and CDR2 as FQGNSA. The CDR3 region has the DNA TGTGCCAGCAGCTTAGCCGAGGTCCGCACCGGGGAGCTGTTTTTT. Amino acid sequence: CASSLAEVRTGELFF.

The chain recombines TRBV4-1 with TRBJ2-3; tentatively, D is TRBD2 (5 bases). Trimming removed 0 bases at V and 2 bases at J, with 9 bases between. The CDR3 covers 15 residues. The V gene's germline CDR1 is MGHRA and CDR2 YSYEKL. The CDR3 loop is CASSQDAGVTDTQYF. CDR3 coding DNA: TGCGCCAGCAGCCAAGATGCCGGGGTCACAGATACGCAGTATTTT.

The chain combines TRBV28 with TRBJ2-7, with D hard to call. The CDR3 totals 14 residues. Germline CDR1 is MDHEN and CDR2 is SYDVKM. The V end lost 1 base, the J end lost 0 bases, and 7 bases lay between the germline ends. CDR3 DNA sequence: TGTGCCAGCAGTTTATCCTCCTTCTCCTACGAGCAGTACTTC. This translates into CASSLSSFSYEQYF.

V usage is TRBV19 and J usage is TRBJ2-3; TRBD2 agrees at 12 bases. After removal of 4 bases from V and 0 bases from J, the junction contained 5 bases not matched to a gene. The CDR3 sequence is 17 residues long. In germline, CDR1 is LNHDA, CDR2 SQIVND (reference sequence). The CDR3 sequence: CASSRTSGVLSTDTQYF. DNA of the CDR3: TGTGCCAGTAGTAGGACTAGCGGGGTCCTTAGCACAGATACGCAGTATTTT. The complete variable domain, with remaining parts taken from reference TRBV19 and TRBJ2-3, reads DGGITQSPKYLFRKEGQNVTLSCEQNLNHDAMYWYRQDPGQGLRLIYYSQIVNDFQKGDIAEGYSVSREKKESFPLTVTSAQKNPTAFYLCASSRTSGVLSTDTQYFGPGTRLTVL.

This clone was counted only a few times. The rearrangement joins TRBV5-5 to TRBJ1-4; no reliable D call. CDR3 length: 13 residues. Germline CDR1 and CDR2: SGHKS and YYEKEE (reference sequence). V shed 0 bases and J shed 7 bases, with 7 bases lying between them. CDR3 nucleotides: TGTGCCAGCAGCTTGGTTTCTGTTGAAAAACTGTTTTTT. This translates into CASSLVSVEKLFF.

The V gene is TRBV6-5, the J gene TRBJ1-1; D unclear. The CDR3 extends over 12 amino acids. V dropped 7 bases and J dropped 4 bases, with 10 bases sitting between them. Germline CDR1 and CDR2: MNHEY and SVGAGI. CDR3 DNA sequence: TGTGCCAGCATATACGGGAGCACTGAAGCTTTCTTT. Protein: CASIYGSTEAFF.